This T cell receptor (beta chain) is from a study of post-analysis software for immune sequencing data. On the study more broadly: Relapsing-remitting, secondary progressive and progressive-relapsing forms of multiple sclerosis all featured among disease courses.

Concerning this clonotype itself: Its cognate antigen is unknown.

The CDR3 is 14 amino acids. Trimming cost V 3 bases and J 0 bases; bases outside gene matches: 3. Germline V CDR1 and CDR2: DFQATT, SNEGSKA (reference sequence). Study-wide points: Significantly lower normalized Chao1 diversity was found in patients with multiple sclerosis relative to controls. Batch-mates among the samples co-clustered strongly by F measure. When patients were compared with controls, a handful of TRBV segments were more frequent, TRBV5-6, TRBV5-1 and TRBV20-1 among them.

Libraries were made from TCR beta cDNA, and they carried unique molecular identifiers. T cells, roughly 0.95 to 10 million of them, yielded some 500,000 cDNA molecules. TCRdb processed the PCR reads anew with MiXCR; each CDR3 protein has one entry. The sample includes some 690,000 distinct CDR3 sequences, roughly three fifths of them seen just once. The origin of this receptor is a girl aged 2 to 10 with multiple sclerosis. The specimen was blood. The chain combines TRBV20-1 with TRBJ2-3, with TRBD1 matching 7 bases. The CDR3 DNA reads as TGCAGTGCTAGGGGACAGACTAGCACAGATACGCAGTATTTT. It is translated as CSARGQTSTDTQYF.